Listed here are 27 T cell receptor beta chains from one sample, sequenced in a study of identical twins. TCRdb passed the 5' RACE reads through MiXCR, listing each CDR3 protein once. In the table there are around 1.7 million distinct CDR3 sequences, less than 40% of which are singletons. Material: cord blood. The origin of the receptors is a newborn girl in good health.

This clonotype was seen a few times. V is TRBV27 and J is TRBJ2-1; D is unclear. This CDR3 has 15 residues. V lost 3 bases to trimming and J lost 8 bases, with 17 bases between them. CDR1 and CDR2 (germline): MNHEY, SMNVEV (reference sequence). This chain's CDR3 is CASSFSENSHDEQFF. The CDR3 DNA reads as TGTGCCAGCAGTTTTTCGGAGAATTCACACGATGAGCAGTTCTTC.

CDR3 amino acids: CATMGLAGDSPGNEQFF. For the CDR3, the DNA is TGTGCCACCATGGGACTAGCGGGAGATTCACCGGGAAATGAGCAGTTCTTC. The chain employs TRBV2 and TRBJ2-1, with 14 bases identical to TRBD2. Trimming cost V 10 bases and J 7 bases; bases outside gene matches: 15. This CDR3 has 17 amino acids. Germline CDR1 is SNHLY and CDR2 is FYNNEI.

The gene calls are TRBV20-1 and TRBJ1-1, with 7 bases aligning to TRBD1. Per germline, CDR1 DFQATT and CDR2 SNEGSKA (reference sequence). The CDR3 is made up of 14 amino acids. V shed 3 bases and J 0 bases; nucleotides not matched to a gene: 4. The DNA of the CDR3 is TGCAGTGCTAGCGCCGGGACAGTGAACACTGAAGCTTTCTTT. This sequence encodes CSASAGTVNTEAFF.

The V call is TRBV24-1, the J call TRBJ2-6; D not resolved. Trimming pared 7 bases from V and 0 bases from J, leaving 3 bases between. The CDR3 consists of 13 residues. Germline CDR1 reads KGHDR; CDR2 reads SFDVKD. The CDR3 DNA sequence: TGTGCCACCAGACCCTCTGGGGCCAACGTCCTGACTTTC. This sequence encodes CATRPSGANVLTF.

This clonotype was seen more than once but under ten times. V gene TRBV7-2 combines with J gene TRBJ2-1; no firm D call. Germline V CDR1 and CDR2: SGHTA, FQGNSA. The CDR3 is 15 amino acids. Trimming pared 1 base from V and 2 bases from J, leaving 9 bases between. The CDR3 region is CASSLGGSTYNEQFF. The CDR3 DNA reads TGTGCCAGCAGCTTAGGGGGATCAACCTACAATGAGCAGTTCTTC.

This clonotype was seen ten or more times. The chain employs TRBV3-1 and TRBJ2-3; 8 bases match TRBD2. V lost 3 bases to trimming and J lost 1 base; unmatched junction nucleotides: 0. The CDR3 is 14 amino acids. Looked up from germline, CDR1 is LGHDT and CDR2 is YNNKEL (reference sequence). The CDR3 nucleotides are TGTGCCAGCAGCCAGCGGGAGGGCACAGATACGCAGTATTTT. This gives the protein CASSQREGTDTQYF.

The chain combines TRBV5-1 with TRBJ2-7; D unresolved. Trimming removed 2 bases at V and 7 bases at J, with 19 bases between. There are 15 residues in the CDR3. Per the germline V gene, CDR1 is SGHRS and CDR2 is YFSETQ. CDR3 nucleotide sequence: TGCGCCAGCAGCTTCTCTCTCCTAACCTACAATGAGCAGTACTTC. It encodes CASSFSLLTYNEQYF.

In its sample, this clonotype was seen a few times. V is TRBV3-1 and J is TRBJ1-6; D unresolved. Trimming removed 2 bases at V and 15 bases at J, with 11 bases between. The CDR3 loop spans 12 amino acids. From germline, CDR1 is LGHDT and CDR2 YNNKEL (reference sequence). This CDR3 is CASSQPMENLHF. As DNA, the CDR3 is TGTGCCAGCAGCCAACCGATGGAAAACCTCCACTTT.

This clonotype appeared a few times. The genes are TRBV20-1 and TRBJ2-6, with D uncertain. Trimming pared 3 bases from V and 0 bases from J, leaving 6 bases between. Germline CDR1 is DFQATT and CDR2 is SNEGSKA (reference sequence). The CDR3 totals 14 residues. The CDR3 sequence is CSASPPSGANVLTF. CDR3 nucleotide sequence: TGCAGTGCTAGCCCCCCCTCTGGGGCCAACGTCCTGACTTTC.

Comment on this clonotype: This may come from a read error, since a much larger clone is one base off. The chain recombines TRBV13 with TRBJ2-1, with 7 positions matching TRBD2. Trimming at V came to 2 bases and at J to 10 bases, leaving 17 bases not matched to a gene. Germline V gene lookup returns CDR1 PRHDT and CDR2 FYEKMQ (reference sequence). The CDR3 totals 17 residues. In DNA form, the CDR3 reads TGTGCCAGCAGCTTATTGGGGGGGGAGAGGGTAACCTACGAGCAGTTCTTC. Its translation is CASSLLGGERVTYEQFF.

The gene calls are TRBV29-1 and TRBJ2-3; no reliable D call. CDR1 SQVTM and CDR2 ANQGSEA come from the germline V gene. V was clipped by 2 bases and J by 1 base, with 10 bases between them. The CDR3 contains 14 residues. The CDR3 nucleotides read TGCAGCGTTGAATTTGTTGCGCGCACAGATACGCAGTATTTT. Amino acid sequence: CSVEFVARTDTQYF.

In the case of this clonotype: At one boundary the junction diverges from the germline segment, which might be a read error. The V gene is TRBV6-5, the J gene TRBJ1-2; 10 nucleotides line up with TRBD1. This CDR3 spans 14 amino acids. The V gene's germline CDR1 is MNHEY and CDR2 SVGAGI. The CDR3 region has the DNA TGTGTCAGCAGTTACTCGGGGACAGGGGATGGCTACACCTTC. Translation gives CVSSYSGTGDGYTF.

CDR3 sequence reads: CSARPSGSYSYEQYF. CDR3 bases: TGCAGTGCTAGACCCAGCGGGTCCTACTCCTACGAGCAGTACTTC. The chain links TRBV20-1 to TRBJ2-7, with D possibly matching TRBD2 (6 bases). Germline assignment: CDR1 DFQATT and CDR2 SNEGSKA (reference sequence). The CDR3 runs 15 residues. V was trimmed by 2 bases and J by 0 bases, leaving 14 bases between them.

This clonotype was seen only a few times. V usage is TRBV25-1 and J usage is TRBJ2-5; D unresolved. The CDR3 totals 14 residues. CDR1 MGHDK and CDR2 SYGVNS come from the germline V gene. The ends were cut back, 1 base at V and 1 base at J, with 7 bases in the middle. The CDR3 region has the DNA TGTGCCAGCAGTGAATTCGGGTCCCAAGAGACCCAGTACTTC. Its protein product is CASSEFGSQETQYF.

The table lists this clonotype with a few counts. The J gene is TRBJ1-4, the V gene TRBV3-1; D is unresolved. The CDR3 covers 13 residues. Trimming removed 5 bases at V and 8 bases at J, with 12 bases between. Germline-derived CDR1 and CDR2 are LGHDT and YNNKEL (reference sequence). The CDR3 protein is CASSSSTGEKLFF. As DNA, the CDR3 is TGTGCCAGCAGCTCTTCAACGGGGGAAAAACTGTTTTTT.

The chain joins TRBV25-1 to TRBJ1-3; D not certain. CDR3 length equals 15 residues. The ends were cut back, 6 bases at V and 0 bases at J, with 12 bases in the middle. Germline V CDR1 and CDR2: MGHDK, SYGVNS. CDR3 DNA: TGTGCCAGCAGCGGACGCCTCAGCTCTGGAAACACCATATATTTT. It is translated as CASSGRLSSGNTIYF.

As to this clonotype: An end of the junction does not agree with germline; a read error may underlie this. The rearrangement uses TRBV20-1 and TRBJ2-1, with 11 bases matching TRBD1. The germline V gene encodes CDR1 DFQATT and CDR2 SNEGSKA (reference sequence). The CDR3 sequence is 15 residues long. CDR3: CSAAYRDRGSNGQFF. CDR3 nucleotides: TGCAGTGCAGCGTACCGGGACAGGGGGTCCAATGGGCAGTTCTTC.

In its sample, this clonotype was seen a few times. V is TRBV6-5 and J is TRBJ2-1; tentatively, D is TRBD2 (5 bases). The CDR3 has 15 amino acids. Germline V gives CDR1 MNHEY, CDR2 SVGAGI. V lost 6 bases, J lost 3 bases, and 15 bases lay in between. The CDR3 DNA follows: TGTGCCAGCAGCCAACGGACTCCCAACTACAATGAGCAGTTCTTC. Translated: CASSQRTPNYNEQFF.

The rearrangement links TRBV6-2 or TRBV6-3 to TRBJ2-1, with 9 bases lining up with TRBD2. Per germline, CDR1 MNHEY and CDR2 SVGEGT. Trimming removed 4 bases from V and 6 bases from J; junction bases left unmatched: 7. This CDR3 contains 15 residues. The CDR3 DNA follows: TGTGCCAGCAGTTCTGCGGGGGGGCCTTTCAATGAGCAGTTCTTC. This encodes CASSSAGGPFNEQFF.

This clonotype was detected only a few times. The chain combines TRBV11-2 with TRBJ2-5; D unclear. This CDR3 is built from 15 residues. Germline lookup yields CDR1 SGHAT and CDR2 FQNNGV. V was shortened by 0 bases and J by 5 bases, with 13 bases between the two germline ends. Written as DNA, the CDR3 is TGTGCCAGCAGCTTAGATTTCCCGACCGGGGAGACCCAGTACTTC. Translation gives CASSLDFPTGETQYF.

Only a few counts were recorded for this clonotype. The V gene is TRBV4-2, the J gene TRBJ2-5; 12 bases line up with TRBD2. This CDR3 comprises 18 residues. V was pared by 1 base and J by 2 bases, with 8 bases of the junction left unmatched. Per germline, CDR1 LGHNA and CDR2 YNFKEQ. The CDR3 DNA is TGTGCCAGCAGCCAAGGAGCTAGCGGGGGGGCCGGGCAAGAGACCCAGTACTTC. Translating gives CASSQGASGGAGQETQYF.

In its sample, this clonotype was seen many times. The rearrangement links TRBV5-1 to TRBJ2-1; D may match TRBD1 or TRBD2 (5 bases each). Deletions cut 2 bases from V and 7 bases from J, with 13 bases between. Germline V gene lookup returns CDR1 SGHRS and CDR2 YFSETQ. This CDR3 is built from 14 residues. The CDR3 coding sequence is TGCGCCAGCAGCTTTAGTCGGGGCAGGAATGAGCAGTTCTTC. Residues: CASSFSRGRNEQFF. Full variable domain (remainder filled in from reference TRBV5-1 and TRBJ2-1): KAGVTQTPRYLIKTRGQQVTLSCSPISGHRSVSWYQQTPGQGLQFLFEYFSETQRNKGNFPGRFSGRQFSNSRSEMNVSTLELGDSALYLCASSFSRGRNEQFFGPGTRLTVL.

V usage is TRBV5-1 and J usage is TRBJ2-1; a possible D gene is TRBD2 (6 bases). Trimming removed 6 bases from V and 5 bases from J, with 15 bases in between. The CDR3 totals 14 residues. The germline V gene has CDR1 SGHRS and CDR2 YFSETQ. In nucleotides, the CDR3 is TGCGCCAGCACCTGGGGGGAAAAGAACAATGAGCAGTTCTTC. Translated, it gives CASTWGEKNNEQFF.

For the CDR3, the DNA is TGTGCCAGCAGCCAAGAGGGAGTCCGAAGCTCCTACGAGCAGTACTTC. Encoded protein: CASSQEGVRSSYEQYF. The chain has TRBV4-2 and TRBJ2-7; D might be TRBD2 (5 bases). The CDR3 has 16 amino acids. Deletions cut 0 bases from V and 0 bases from J, with 12 bases between. The germline gives CDR1 LGHNA, CDR2 YNFKEQ.

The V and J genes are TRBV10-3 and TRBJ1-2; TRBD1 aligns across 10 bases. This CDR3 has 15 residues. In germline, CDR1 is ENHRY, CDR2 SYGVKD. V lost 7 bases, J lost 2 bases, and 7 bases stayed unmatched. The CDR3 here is CAITGGQGTNYGYTF. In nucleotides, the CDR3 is TGTGCCATCACCGGGGGACAGGGGACGAACTATGGCTACACCTTC.

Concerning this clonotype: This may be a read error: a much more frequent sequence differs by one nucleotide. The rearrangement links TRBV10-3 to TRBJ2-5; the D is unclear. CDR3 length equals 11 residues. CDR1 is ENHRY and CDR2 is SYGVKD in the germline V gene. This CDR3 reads CAISIQETRYF. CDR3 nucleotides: TGTGCCATCAGCATACAAGAGACCCGGTACTTC.

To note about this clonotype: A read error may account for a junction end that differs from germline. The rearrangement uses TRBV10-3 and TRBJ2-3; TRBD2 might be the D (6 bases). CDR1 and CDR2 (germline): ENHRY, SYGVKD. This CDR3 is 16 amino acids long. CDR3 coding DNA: TGTGTCATCAGTGGGGTGCGGGGTCCGTACACAGATACGCAGTATTTT. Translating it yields CVISGVRGPYTDTQYF.